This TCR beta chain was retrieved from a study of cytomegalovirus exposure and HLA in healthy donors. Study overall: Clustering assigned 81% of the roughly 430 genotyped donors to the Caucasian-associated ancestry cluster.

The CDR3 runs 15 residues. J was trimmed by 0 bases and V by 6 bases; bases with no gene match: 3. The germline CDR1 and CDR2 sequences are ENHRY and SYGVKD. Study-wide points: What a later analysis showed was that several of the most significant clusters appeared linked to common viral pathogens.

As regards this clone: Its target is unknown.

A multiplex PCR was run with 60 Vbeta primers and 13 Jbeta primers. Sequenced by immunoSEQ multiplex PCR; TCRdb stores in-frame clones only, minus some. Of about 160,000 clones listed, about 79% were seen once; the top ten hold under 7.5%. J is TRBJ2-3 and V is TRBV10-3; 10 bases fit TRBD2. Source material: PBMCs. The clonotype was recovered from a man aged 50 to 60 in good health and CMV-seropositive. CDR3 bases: TGTGCCATCAGAGGACTAGCGGCTAGCACAGATACGCAGTATTTT. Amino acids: CAIRGLAASTDTQYF.